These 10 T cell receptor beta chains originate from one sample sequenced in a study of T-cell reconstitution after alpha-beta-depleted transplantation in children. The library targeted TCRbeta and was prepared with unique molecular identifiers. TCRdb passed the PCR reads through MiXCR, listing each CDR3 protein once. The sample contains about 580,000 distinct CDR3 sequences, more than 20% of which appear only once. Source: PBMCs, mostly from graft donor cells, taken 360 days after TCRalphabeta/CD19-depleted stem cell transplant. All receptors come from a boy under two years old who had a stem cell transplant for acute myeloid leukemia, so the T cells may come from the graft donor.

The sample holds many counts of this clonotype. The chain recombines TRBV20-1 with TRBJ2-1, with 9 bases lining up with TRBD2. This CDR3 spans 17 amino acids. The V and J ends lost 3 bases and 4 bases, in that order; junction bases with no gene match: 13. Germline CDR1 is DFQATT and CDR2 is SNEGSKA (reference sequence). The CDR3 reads CSASPRRGLADYNEQFF. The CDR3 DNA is TGCAGTGCTAGCCCGAGGCGGGGACTAGCAGATTACAATGAGCAGTTCTTC.

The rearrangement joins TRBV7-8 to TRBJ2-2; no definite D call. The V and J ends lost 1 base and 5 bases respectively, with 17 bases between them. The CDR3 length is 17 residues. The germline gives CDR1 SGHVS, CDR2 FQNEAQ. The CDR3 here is CASSLVPSKGWTGELFF. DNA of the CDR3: TGTGCCAGCAGCTTAGTACCCTCGAAAGGGTGGACCGGGGAGCTGTTTTTT.

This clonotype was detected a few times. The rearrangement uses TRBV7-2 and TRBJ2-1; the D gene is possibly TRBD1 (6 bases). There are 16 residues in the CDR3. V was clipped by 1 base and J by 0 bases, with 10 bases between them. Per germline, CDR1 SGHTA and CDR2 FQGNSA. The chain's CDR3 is CASSLVRTASYNEQFF. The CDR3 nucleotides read TGTGCCAGCAGCTTAGTTAGGACAGCCTCCTACAATGAGCAGTTCTTC.

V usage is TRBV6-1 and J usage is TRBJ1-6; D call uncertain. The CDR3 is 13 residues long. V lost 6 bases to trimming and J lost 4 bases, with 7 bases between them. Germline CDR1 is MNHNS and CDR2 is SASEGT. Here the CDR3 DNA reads TGTGCCAGCAGGCAAACGTATAATTCACCCCTCCACTTT. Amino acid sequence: CASRQTYNSPLHF.

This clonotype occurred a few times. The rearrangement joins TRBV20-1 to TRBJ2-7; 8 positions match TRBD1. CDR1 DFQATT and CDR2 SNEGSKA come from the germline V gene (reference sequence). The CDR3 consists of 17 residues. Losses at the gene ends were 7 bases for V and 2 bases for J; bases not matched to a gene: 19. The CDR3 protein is CSVTPGQVFQKTYEQYV. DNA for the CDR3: TGCAGTGTAACACCGGGACAGGTTTTCCAGAAAACCTACGAGCAGTACGTC.

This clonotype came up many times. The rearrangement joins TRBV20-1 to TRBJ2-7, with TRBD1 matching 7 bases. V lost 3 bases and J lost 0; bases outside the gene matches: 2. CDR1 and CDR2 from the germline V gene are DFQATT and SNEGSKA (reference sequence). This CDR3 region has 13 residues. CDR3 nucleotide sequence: TGCAGTGCTAGGGACAGGACCTCCTACGAGCAGTACTTC. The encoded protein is CSARDRTSYEQYF.

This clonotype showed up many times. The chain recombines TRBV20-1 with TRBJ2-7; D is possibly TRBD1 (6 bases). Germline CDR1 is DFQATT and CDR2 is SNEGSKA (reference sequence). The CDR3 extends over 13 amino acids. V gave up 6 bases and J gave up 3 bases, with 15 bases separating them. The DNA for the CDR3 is TGCAGTGCCCGGCCCAGGGGTGACTACGAGCAGTACGTC. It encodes CSARPRGDYEQYV.

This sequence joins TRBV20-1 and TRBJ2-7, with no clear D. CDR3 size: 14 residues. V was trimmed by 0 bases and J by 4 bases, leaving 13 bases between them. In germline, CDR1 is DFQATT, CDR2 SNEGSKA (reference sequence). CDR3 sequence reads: CSAREGRKVYEQYV. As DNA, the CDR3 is TGCAGTGCTAGAGAAGGGCGGAAGGTATACGAGCAGTACGTC.

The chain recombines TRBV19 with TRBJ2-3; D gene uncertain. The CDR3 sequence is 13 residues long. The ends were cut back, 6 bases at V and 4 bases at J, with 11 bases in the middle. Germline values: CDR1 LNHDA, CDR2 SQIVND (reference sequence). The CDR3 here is CASSPLGPDTQYF. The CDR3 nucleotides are TGTGCCAGTAGCCCGCTAGGTCCAGATACGCAGTATTTT.

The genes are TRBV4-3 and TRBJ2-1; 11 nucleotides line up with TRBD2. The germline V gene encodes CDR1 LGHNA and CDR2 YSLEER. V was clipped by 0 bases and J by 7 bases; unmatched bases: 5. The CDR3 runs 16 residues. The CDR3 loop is CASSQDWLAGGNEQFF. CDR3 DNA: TGCGCCAGCAGCCAAGATTGGCTAGCGGGGGGTAATGAGCAGTTCTTC.